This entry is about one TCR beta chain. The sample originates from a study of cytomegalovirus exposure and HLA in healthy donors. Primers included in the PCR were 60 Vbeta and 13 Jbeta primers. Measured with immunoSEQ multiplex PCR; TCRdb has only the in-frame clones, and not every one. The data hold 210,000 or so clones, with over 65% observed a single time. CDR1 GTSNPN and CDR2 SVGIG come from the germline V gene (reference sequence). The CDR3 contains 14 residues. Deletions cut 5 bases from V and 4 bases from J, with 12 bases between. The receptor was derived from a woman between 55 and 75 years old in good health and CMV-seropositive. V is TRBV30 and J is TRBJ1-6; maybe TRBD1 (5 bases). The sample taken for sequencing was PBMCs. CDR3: CAWWKGLYNSPLHF. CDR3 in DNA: TGTGCCTGGTGGAAGGGACTTTATAATTCACCCCTCCACTTT.